These 19 T cell receptor beta chains originate from one sample sequenced in a study of blood T cell repertoires in COVID-19. Clones were sequenced by immunoSEQ multiplex PCR, and TCRdb holds only the in-frame ones, with some missing. The sample lists around 340,000 clones; approximately 82% were seen once. Specimen: peripheral blood. The source of these receptors is a man aged 25 to 40 with active or convalescent COVID-19.

The chain joins TRBV27 to TRBJ2-7; tentatively, D is TRBD1 (6 bases). V was shortened by 0 bases and J by 6 bases, with 15 bases between the two germline ends. The CDR3 contains 15 residues. CDR1 and CDR2 (germline): MNHEY, SMNVEV (reference sequence). The CDR3 DNA is TGTGCCAGCAGTTTATCGTGGCAGGGGTTGGGCGAGCAGTACTTC. Its protein product is CASSLSWQGLGEQYF.

The chain uses TRBV19 and TRBJ1-4, with 7 nucleotides matching TRBD1. The CDR3 runs to 12 residues. Germline V CDR1 and CDR2: LNHDA, SQIVND (reference sequence). The J segment lost 5 bases and the V segment lost 10 bases, leaving 4 bases of the junction unmatched. CDR3 nucleotide sequence: TGTGCCACCAGGGACAGAAATGAAAAACTGTTTTTT. Protein sequence: CATRDRNEKLFF.

The chain joins TRBV25-1 to TRBJ2-1; D unclear. The CDR3 extends over 13 amino acids. Per germline, CDR1 MGHDK and CDR2 SYGVNS. Trimming pared 1 base from V and 5 bases from J, leaving 6 bases between. Here the CDR3 reads CASSESRDNEQFF. The CDR3 bases are TGTGCCAGCAGTGAATCCCGGGACAATGAGCAGTTCTTC.

V usage is TRBV18 and J usage is TRBJ2-2; TRBD1 matches at 12 bases. The CDR3 is 16 residues long. Looked up from germline, CDR1 is KGHSH and CDR2 is LQKENI. The V segment lost 5 bases and the J segment 7 bases; nucleotides outside the gene matches: 8. CDR3 nucleotides: TGTGCCAGCTCAGCCCGGGACAGGGGGCGAGGCGGGGAGCTGTTTTTT. Translating gives CASSARDRGRGGELFF.

The chain recombines TRBV7-2 with TRBJ2-1, with 9 bases that match TRBD2. The germline V gene encodes CDR1 SGHTA and CDR2 FQGNSA. Unmatched junction bases numbered 6, after V lost 5 bases and J lost 1 base. The CDR3 covers 16 residues. The CDR3 bases are TGTGCCAGCAGCGTTAGCGGGGGCAAGTCCTACAATGAGCAGTTCTTC. Protein sequence: CASSVSGGKSYNEQFF.

The V and J genes are TRBV7-2 and TRBJ2-1; no definite D call. V dropped 1 base and J dropped 4 bases, with 8 bases sitting between them. Germline loops: CDR1 SGHTA, CDR2 FQGNSA. This CDR3 has 14 amino acids. The CDR3 bases are TGTGCCAGCAGCTTAGGAAACAGTTACAATGAGCAGTTCTTC. Amino acids: CASSLGNSYNEQFF.

The genes are TRBV7-2 and TRBJ2-7; 10 positions match TRBD2. CDR1 SGHTA and CDR2 FQGNSA come from the germline V gene. CDR3 length equals 15 residues. J gave up 6 bases and V 1 base, and 6 bases lay outside the gene matches. Here the CDR3 DNA reads TGTGCCAGCAGCTTAGATGAAGTAGCGGGGGGCGAGCAGTACTTC. Translating it yields CASSLDEVAGGEQYF.

In its sample, this clone was seen many times. The chain couples TRBV5-6 to TRBJ1-6; TRBD1 aligns across 8 bases. The CDR3 runs 15 residues. The germline gives CDR1 SGHDT, CDR2 YYEEEE. The V and J ends lost 2 bases and 5 bases, in that order; junction bases with no gene match: 3. The CDR3 nucleotides are TGTGCCAGCAGCTTCCTACAGGGGGATAATTCACCCCTCCACTTT. This codes for CASSFLQGDNSPLHF.

The V gene is TRBV19, the J gene TRBJ1-5; no definite D call. Trimming took off 5 bases at V and 0 bases at J, with 17 bases between the two ends. The germline V gene encodes CDR1 LNHDA and CDR2 SQIVND (reference sequence). The CDR3 runs 17 residues. The CDR3: CASSAIDGGRSNQPQHF. CDR3 nucleotide sequence: TGTGCCAGTAGTGCGATTGACGGAGGGCGTAGCAATCAGCCCCAGCATTTT. Combining the CDR3 with reference TRBV19 and TRBJ1-5 gives the whole variable domain DGGITQSPKYLFRKEGQNVTLSCEQNLNHDAMYWYRQDPGQGLRLIYYSQIVNDFQKGDIAEGYSVSREKKESFPLTVTSAQKNPTAFYLCASSAIDGGRSNQPQHFGDGTRLSIL.

For the CDR3, the DNA is TGTGCCACCAGCAGGAGTACTGAAGCTTTCTTT. The encoded protein is CATSRSTEAFF. The rearrangement joins TRBV15 to TRBJ1-1; D ambiguous. Germline CDR1 LNHNV, CDR2 YYDKDF (reference sequence). With 3 bases removed from V and 5 bases from J, the gap between germline ends came to 4 bases. This CDR3 spans 11 amino acids.

V usage is TRBV30 and J usage is TRBJ1-3; D uncertain. The CDR3 is made up of 12 amino acids. CDR1 and CDR2 (germline): GTSNPN, SVGIG (reference sequence). Trimming cost V 3 bases and J 0 bases, with 3 bases left between them. CDR3: CAWSSSGNTIYF. CDR3 DNA: TGTGCCTGGAGCAGCTCTGGAAACACCATATATTTT.

The chain employs TRBV11-2 and TRBJ2-5, with TRBD1 identical over 8 bases. Unmatched junction bases numbered 6, after V lost 4 bases and J lost 5 bases. Looked up from germline, CDR1 is SGHAT and CDR2 is FQNNGV. CDR3 length: 14 amino acids. The CDR3, as DNA: TGTGCCAGCAGCTACCGACAGGGGTGGGAGACCCAGTACTTC. Translation gives CASSYRQGWETQYF.

The chain joins TRBV18 to TRBJ1-4, with 9 bases lining up with TRBD1. Trimming cost V 3 bases and J 2 bases; bases outside gene matches: 4. CDR3 length equals 16 residues. Germline V gene lookup returns CDR1 KGHSH and CDR2 LQKENI. The CDR3 nucleotides are TGTGCCAGCTCACCTCGGGGGACAGGGACTAATGAAAAACTGTTTTTT. Protein sequence: CASSPRGTGTNEKLFF.

The V gene is TRBV4-2, the J gene TRBJ2-1; D is unclear. Per the germline V gene, CDR1 is LGHNA and CDR2 is YNFKEQ. This CDR3 has 15 amino acids. V gave up 1 base and J gave up 0 bases, with 7 bases separating them. CDR3 sequence reads: CASSQGSGSYNEQFF. The CDR3 DNA is TGTGCCAGCAGCCAAGGGTCCGGCTCCTACAATGAGCAGTTCTTC.

This clone was seen more than once but under ten times. The chain combines TRBV11-2 with TRBJ2-7; D ambiguous. The CDR3 loop spans 12 amino acids. Trimming pared 4 bases from V and 1 base from J, leaving 5 bases between. The germline V gene has CDR1 SGHAT and CDR2 FQNNGV. The CDR3 spells CASSSGSYEQYF. CDR3 coding DNA: TGTGCCAGCAGCTCCGGGTCCTACGAGCAGTACTTC. The full variable domain, with the rest looked up from reference TRBV11-2 and TRBJ2-7, is EAGVAQSPRYKIIEKRQSVAFWCNPISGHATLYWYQQILGQGPKLLIQFQNNGVVDDSQLPKDRFSAERLKGVDSTLKIQPAKLEDSAVYLCASSSGSYEQYFGPGTRLTVT.

The gene calls are TRBV7-9 and TRBJ2-1; D is perhaps TRBD1 (6 bases). This CDR3 is 13 amino acids long. Trimming took off 5 bases at V and 9 bases at J, with 14 bases between the two ends. Germline V gives CDR1 SEHNR, CDR2 FQNEAQ (reference sequence). The CDR3 coding sequence is TGTGCCAGCAGCCTTGCAGGGGTTGGTGAGCAGTTCTTC. This translates into CASSLAGVGEQFF. Variable domain in full (rest from reference TRBV7-9 and TRBJ2-1): DTGVSQNPRHKITKRGQNVTFRCDPISEHNRLYWYRQTLGQGPEFLTYFQNEAQLEKSRLLSDRFSAERPKGSFSTLEIQRTEQGDSAMYLCASSLAGVGEQFFGPGTRLTVL.

There are a few counts of this clone. V usage is TRBV11-1 and J usage is TRBJ2-1; the match to TRBD2 covers 9 bases. This CDR3 spans 14 amino acids. V shed 5 bases, J shed 7 bases, and the junction held 6 bases outside the gene matches. Germline V lookup: CDR1 SGHAT, CDR2 FQDESV (reference sequence). CDR3 bases: TGTGCCAGCAGCCCAAGCGGGAGGTCGAATGAGCAGTTCTTC. Translation: CASSPSGRSNEQFF.

This chain links TRBV19 with TRBJ1-5, with 8 bases aligning to TRBD1. The length of the CDR3 is 13 residues. J was trimmed by 7 bases and V by 6 bases; bases with no gene match: 5. Germline-derived CDR1 and CDR2 are LNHDA and SQIVND (reference sequence). CDR3 nucleotide sequence: TGTGCCAGTAGGATCCAGGGGGCCCAGCCCCAGCATTTT. Its protein is CASRIQGAQPQHF.

This clone has just one count. The CDR3 here is CASSYSELAGAYTGELFF. The CDR3 bases are TGTGCCAGCAGTTACTCGGAATTAGCGGGGGCCTACACCGGGGAGCTGTTTTTT. The rearrangement links TRBV6-2 or TRBV6-3 to TRBJ2-2; 9 nucleotides agree with TRBD2. From germline, CDR1 is MNHEY and CDR2 SVGEGT. J gave up 3 bases and V 0 bases, and 8 bases lay outside the gene matches. The length of the CDR3 is 18 residues.